Listed below are T cell receptor beta chains from one sample, sequenced in a study of T cell responses to AZD1222 COVID-19 vaccine. The data were produced by immunoSEQ multiplex PCR, yet TCRdb's version contains in-frame clones alone and is incomplete. This sample carries 90,000 or so clones, 89% of them seen once, and the ten largest clones take approximately 5%. The sequences come from peripheral blood, collected 28 days after the second AZD1222 dose. The receptors derive from an adult who received the AZD1222 COVID-19 vaccine. Each CDR3 is given with its conserved first and last residue.

CASSLDVTGSYEQYF	TRBV5-1	TRBJ2-7
CAWTSSGGPYNEQFF	TRBV30	TRBJ2-1
CASSQDRTGRDHYGYTF	TRBV4-1	TRBJ1-2
CASSLDSYTEAFF	TRBV27	TRBJ1-1
CASSKLENTEAFF	TRBV28	TRBJ1-1
CASSQGTSPYEQYF	TRBV5-4	TRBJ2-7
CASNPYGRNGYTF	TRBV2	TRBJ1-2
CASSLKGQHRYGYTF	TRBV7-9	TRBJ1-2
CASRLATDTQYF	TRBV5-1	TRBJ2-3
CASSQVDQDPYEQYF	TRBV4-1	TRBJ2-7
CASSQGRGGGYEQYF	TRBV4-1	TRBJ2-7
CATTITSERGNEQFF	TRBV2	TRBJ2-1
CATRVPGQGMWSNQPQHF	TRBV24-1	TRBJ1-5
CASRRTDYEQYF	TRBV28	TRBJ2-7
CASSFRGRSSYEQYF	TRBV6-5	TRBJ2-7
CASSPDGNSGNTIYF	TRBV5-4	TRBJ1-3
CASSVGGSSYEQYF	TRBV9	TRBJ2-7
CASSLAPKSGELFF	TRBV7-8	TRBJ2-2
CASFRAGFSGNTIYF	TRBV2	TRBJ1-3
CASSTGQTTEKLFF	TRBV28	TRBJ1-4
CASKRGANTGELFF	TRBV2	TRBJ2-2
CSASWATNEKLFF	TRBV20-1	TRBJ1-4
CASTSLGQSSGNTIYF	TRBV2	TRBJ1-3
CASSIGALRADEAFF	TRBV19	TRBJ1-1
CASSLAAASSYEQYF	TRBV7-2	TRBJ2-7
CASSLNHRDRDEQFF	TRBV19	TRBJ2-1
CASSEAQGAVEKLFF	TRBV6-1	TRBJ1-4
CARTYGQGAADTQYF	TRBV6-5	TRBJ2-3
CASRLGGNTGELFF	TRBV27	TRBJ2-2
CASSQVLTGELFF	TRBV3-1/TRBV3-2	TRBJ2-2
CASSLSFRGGTEAFF	TRBV11-3	TRBJ1-1
CASSLSGSGQPQHF	TRBV7-9	TRBJ1-5
CASSFAGGTEAFF	TRBV6-5	TRBJ1-1
CASSPRDRGYYGYTF	TRBV3-1/TRBV3-2	TRBJ1-2
CASSASGTGGRTEAFF	TRBV11-2	TRBJ1-1
CASCWTAIGSPLHF	TRBV19	TRBJ1-6
CASSSGQVLHF	TRBV7-9	TRBJ1-2
CASTPSGYTF	TRBV2	TRBJ1-2
CASSYKGTGTEAFF	TRBV6-2/TRBV6-3	TRBJ1-1
CASSLDSNYGYTF	TRBV5-1	TRBJ1-2
CASSPGGARGVQPQHF	TRBV7-9	TRBJ1-5
CASSPTARGGYGYTF	TRBV13	TRBJ1-2
CASSLRTGGETQYF	TRBV28	TRBJ2-5
CASSRQETGNTIYF	TRBV6-5	TRBJ1-3
CASSLALKGSDGYTF	TRBV7-9	TRBJ1-2
CSARTGGITEAFF	TRBV29-1	TRBJ1-1
CAWSVRVATYHEQFF	TRBV30	TRBJ2-1
CASSFGQGSLNTEAFF	TRBV5-1	TRBJ1-1
CASSLWPGAREEKLFF	TRBV27	TRBJ1-4
CASSFPQGKEETQYF	TRBV5-1	TRBJ2-5
CASSYYRAGELFF	TRBV6-2/TRBV6-3	TRBJ2-2
CASSYSGLRTEAFF	TRBV6-5	TRBJ1-1